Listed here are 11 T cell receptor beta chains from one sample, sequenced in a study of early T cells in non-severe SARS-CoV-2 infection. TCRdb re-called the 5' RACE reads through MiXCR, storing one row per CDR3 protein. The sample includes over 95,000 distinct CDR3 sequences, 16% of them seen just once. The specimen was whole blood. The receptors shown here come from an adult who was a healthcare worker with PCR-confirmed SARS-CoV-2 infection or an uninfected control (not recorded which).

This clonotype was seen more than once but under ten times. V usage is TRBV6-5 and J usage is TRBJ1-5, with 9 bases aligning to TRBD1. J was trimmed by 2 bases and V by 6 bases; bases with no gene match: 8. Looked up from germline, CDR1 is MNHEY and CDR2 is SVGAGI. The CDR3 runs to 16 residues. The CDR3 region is CASRPQGAVGNQPQHF. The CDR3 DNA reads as TGTGCCAGCAGACCACAGGGGGCTGTAGGCAATCAGCCCCAGCATTTT.

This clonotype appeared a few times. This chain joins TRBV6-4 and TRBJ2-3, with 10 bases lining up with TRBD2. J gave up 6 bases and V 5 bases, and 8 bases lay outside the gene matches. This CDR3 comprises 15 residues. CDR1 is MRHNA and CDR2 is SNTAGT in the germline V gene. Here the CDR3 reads CASSYQAGGLDTQYF. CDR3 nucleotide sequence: TGTGCCAGCAGTTACCAAGCGGGGGGGCTGGATACGCAGTATTTT.

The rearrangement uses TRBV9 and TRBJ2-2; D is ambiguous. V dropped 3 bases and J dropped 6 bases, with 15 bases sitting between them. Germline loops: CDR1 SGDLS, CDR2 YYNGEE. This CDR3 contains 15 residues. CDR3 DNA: TGTGCCAGCAGCGGTCAGGTTTTCTCGGCCGGGGAGCTGTTTTTT. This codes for CASSGQVFSAGELFF. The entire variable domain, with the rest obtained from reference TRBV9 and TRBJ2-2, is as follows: DSGVTQTPKHLITATGQRVTLRCSPRSGDLSVYWYQQSLDQGLQFLIQYYNGEERAKGNILERFSAQQFPDLHSELNLSSLELGDSALYFCASSGQVFSAGELFFGEGSRLTVL.

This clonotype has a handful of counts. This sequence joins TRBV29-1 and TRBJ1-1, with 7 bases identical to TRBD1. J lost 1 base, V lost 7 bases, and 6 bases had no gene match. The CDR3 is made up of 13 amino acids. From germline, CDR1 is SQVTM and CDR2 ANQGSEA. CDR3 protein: CSAKTGENTEAFF. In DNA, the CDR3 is TGCAGCGCAAAAACAGGGGAGAACACTGAAGCTTTCTTT.

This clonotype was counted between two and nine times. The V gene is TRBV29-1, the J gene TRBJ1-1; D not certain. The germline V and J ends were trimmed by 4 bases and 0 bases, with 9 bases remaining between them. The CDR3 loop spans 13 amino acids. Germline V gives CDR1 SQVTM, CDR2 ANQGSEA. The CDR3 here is CSVAGVMNTEAFF. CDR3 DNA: TGCAGCGTTGCCGGAGTTATGAACACTGAAGCTTTCTTT. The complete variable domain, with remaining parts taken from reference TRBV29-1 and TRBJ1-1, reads SAVISQKPSRDICQRGTSLTIQCQVDSQVTMMFWYRQQPGQSLTLIATANQGSEATYESGFVIDKFPISRPNLTFSTLTVSNMSPEDSSIYLCSVAGVMNTEAFFGQGTRLTVV.

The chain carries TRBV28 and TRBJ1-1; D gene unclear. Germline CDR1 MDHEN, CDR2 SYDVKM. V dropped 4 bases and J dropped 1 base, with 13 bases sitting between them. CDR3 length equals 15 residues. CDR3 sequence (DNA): TGTGCCAGCAGTTCCTCCCCTTGGGAGAACACTGAAGCTTTCTTT. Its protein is CASSSSPWENTEAFF.

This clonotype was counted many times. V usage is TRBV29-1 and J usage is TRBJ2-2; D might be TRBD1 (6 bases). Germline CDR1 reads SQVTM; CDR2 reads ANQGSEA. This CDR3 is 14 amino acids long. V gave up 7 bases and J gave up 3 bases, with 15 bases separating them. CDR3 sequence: CSATHRVDTGELFF. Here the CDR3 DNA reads TGCAGCGCTACCCACAGGGTCGACACCGGGGAGCTGTTTTTT.

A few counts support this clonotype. The DNA for the CDR3 is TGTGCCAGCAGCCAAACAGGGGGAAATCAGCCCCAGCATTTT. It encodes CASSQTGGNQPQHF. V gene TRBV12-3 or TRBV12-4 combines with J gene TRBJ1-5; TRBD1 agrees at 8 bases. The CDR3 consists of 14 residues. The V segment lost 6 bases and the J segment 4 bases; nucleotides outside the gene matches: 5.

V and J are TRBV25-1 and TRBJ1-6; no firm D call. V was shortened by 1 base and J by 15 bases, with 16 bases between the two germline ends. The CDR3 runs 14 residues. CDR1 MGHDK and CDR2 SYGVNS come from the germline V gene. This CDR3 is CASSESEGQRNLHF. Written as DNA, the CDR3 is TGTGCCAGCAGTGAATCCGAGGGCCAGCGAAACCTCCACTTT.

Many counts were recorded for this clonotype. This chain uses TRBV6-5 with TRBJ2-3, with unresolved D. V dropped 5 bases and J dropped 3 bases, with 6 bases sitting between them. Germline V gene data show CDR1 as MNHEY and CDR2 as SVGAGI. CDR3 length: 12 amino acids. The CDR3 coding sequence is TGTGCCAGCAGTCAGAAGACAGATACGCAGTATTTT. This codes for CASSQKTDTQYF.

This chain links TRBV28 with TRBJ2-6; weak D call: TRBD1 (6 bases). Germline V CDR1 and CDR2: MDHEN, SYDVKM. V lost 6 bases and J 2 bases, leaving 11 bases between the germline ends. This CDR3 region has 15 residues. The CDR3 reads CASSHYRAGANVLTF. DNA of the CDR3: TGTGCCAGCAGCCACTACAGGGCTGGGGCCAACGTCCTGACTTTC. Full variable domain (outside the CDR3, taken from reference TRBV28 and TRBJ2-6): DVKVTQSSRYLVKRTGEKVFLECVQDMDHENMFWYRQDPGLGLRLIYFSYDVKMKEKGDIPEGYSVSREKKERFSLILESASTNQTSMYLCASSHYRAGANVLTFGAGSRLTVL.